The source of this T cell receptor (beta chain) is a study of shared clonotypes between healthy human individuals. Germline CDR1 is SEHNR and CDR2 is FQNEAQ (reference sequence). The CDR3 totals 14 residues. V was trimmed by 0 bases and J by 10 bases, leaving 15 bases between them. Terminally differentiated effector memory CD45RA+ cells were left out of the naive CD8 fraction, which was CD45RO-negative and positively selected for CCR7. Produced via immunoSEQ multiplex PCR; TCRdb's table is partial and in-frame only. The sample includes roughly 2,000,000 clones, 80% to 95% of them seen just once. Sequencing input: naive CD8+ T cells from PBMCs. This TCR was recovered from a man in his late teens or twenties in good health. Some clones in this sample may be carry-over from other donors' samples. The chain uses TRBV7-9 and TRBJ1-2, with D unresolved. The CDR3 nucleotides read TGTGCCAGCAGCTTAGCCCGCAGACTAGACTCCTACACCTTC. Encoded protein: CASSLARRLDSYTF.